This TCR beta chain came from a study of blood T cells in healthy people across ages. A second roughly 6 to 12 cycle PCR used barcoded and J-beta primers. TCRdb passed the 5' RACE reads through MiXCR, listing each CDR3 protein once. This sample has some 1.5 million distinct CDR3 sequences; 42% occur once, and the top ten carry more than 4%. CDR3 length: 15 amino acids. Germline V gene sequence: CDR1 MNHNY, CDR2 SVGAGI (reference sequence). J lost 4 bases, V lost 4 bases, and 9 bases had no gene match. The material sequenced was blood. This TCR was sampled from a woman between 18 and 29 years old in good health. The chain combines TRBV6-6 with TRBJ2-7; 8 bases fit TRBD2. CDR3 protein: CASSSKRGGWYEQYF. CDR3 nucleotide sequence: TGTGCCAGCAGTTCCAAACGGGGGGGCTGGTACGAGCAGTACTTC.